The rows below give T cell receptor beta chains drawn from one sample of a study of T-cell reconstitution after alpha-beta-depleted transplantation in children. TCRdb ran MiXCR on the PCR reads and lists one entry per CDR3 protein. The sample lists around 90,000 distinct CDR3 sequences; roughly a sixth were seen once. This material consisted of PBMCs, mostly from graft donor cells, taken 180 days after TCRalphabeta/CD19-depleted stem cell transplant. All receptors come from a male patient between 2 and 10 years old who had a stem cell transplant for acute lymphoblastic leukemia, so the T cells may come from the graft donor. Each CDR3 is given with its conserved first and last residue. A D gene is named only where the DNA matches it firmly. Part of the rows lack a size; the others show once, few, many or a class for expanded clones.

V	size	D	J	DNA	CDR3
TRBV20-1	many	-	TRBJ1-1	TGCAGTGCTCCCGCCCAGGGAAGCCCAGCTGAAGCTTTCTTT	CSAPAQGSPAEAFF
TRBV2	-	TRBD1	TRBJ2-1	TGTGCCAGCATTCGGACAGGGGGCGCTTCCAATGAGCAGTTCTTC	CASIRTGGASNEQFF
TRBV29-1	-	-	TRBJ1-1	TGCAGCGGTGCGGGGGGAGAGAACACTGAAGCTTTCTTT	CSGAGGENTEAFF
TRBV20-1	-	TRBD2	TRBJ2-1	TGCAGTGCTAGGGCCTTCCGGGGGGGGTACAATGAGCAGTTCTTC	CSARAFRGGYNEQFF
TRBV29-1	few	-	TRBJ1-3	TGCAGCGTTTTGGAACAGACCAACACCATATATTTT	CSVLEQTNTIYF
TRBV5-8	few	TRBD2	TRBJ2-5	TGTGCCAGCAGCCAAAGCGGGGGGAAAGAGACCCAGTACTTC	CASSQSGGKETQYF
TRBV6-2/TRBV6-3	few	-	TRBJ1-3	TGTGCCAGCAGCGCCGGGGGGTCGGCTGGAAACACCATATATTTT	CASSAGGSAGNTIYF
TRBV7-9	few	TRBD1	TRBJ2-2	TGTGCCAGCTCGAGGACAGGGGTGGACACCGGGGAGCTGTTTTTT	CASSRTGVDTGELFF
TRBV20-1	many	-	TRBJ1-3	TGCAGTGCCCCGGGGGGCGACTACCAGTTTGGAAACACCATATATTTT	CSAPGGDYQFGNTIYF
TRBV5-6	-	TRBD1	TRBJ2-3	TGTGCCAGCAGCTTGGTCTCAGGGGGTTCCGGCCGTACGGATACGCAGTATTTT	CASSLVSGGSGRTDTQYF
TRBV15	-	-	TRBJ1-4	TGTGCCACCGGGGGAGGTGCCCTAAATGAAAAACTGTTTTTT	CATGGGALNEKLFF
TRBV5-1	-	-	TRBJ2-6	TGCGCCAGCAGCCTCGGATTCCGGCTCTCTGGGGCCCACGTCCTGACTTTC	CASSLGFRLSGAHVLTF
TRBV6-5	-	-	TRBJ2-7	TGTGCCAGCAGTTACTCGAGTCTCTACGAGCAGTACTTC	CASSYSSLYEQYF
TRBV12-3/TRBV12-4	-	-	TRBJ2-7	TGTGCCAGCAGTCCCGTCAGGACCTACGAGCAGTACTTC	CASSPVRTYEQYF
TRBV21-1	many	-	TRBJ2-3	TGTGCCAGCAGCAAAGAGGGAGATACGCAGTATTTT	CASSKEGDTQYF
TRBV7-6	few	-	TRBJ1-1	TGTGCCAGCAGCTTGGGCGGCGAGGGAATGAACACTGAAGCTTTCTTT	CASSLGGEGMNTEAFF
TRBV27	few	TRBD1	TRBJ2-5	TGTGCCAGCAGTTTATATGACAGGGGGCGAGAGACCCAGTACTTC	CASSLYDRGRETQYF
TRBV3-1	-	-	TRBJ2-7	TGTGCCAGTCAGGGGCCCATGACGACGACAGAGCAGTACTTC	CASQGPMTTTEQYF
TRBV7-2	many	-	TRBJ2-7	TGTGCCAGCAGCCCCCAATCAGGAGATTACGAGCAGTACTTC	CASSPQSGDYEQYF
TRBV5-1	few	-	TRBJ2-5	TGCGCCAGCAGCTTAGGACAGCTAGGGGAGACCCAGTACTTC	CASSLGQLGETQYF
TRBV6-1	many	TRBD2	TRBJ2-1	TGTGCCAGCAGGAAGATAGCGGGGGGACGTAATGAGCAGTTCTTC	CASRKIAGGRNEQFF
TRBV24-1	-	-	TRBJ2-7	TGTGCCACCAGTGCAGACGGGGTCTCCTACGAGCAGTACTTC	CATSADGVSYEQYF
TRBV4-2	-	-	TRBJ1-1	TGTGCCAGCAGCCATCCCAGGGGACGAGCTTTCTTT	CASSHPRGRAFF
TRBV20-1	-	-	TRBJ2-2	TGCAGTGCTGGAAGGGTCCCCGGGGAGCTGTTTTTT	CSAGRVPGELFF
TRBV20-1	few	-	TRBJ1-3	TGCAGTGTCCCCTCTGGAAACACCATATATTTT	CSVPSGNTIYF
TRBV7-9	-	TRBD1	TRBJ2-3	TGTGCCAGCAGCTTGGGACAGGGGCCGGCAGATACGCAGTATTTT	CASSLGQGPADTQYF
TRBV12-3/TRBV12-4	-	-	TRBJ1-1	TGTGCCAGCAGTTTAGGGGGCCGCGAAGCTTTCTTT	CASSLGGREAFF
TRBV20-1	many	-	TRBJ2-7	TGCAGTGCTAGAGATCTGGCAGGGACCTCCTACGAGCAGTACTTC	CSARDLAGTSYEQYF